The entry below gives a single T cell receptor (beta chain) sequence along with its context. This sample is drawn from a study of regulatory T cells in long-lasting Graves disease. In germline, CDR1 is MGHDK, CDR2 SYGVNS. CDR3 length: 14 amino acids. Trimming shortened V by 8 bases and J by 0 bases, and 12 bases separated the two germline ends. Time point given: newly diagnosed GD, antithyroid drugs for less than 3 months. Following extraction of RNA from PBMCs, that RNA was used to make the TCR library. Under American Thyroid Association guidelines, Graves' disease was diagnosed. The TCR beta library used iRepertoire HTBI primers with Arm-PCR amplification of CDR3. Original handling: Spanning all samples, the identified segments comprised approximately 57 TRBV and fewer than 15 TRBJ. One entry per CDR3 protein results from TCRdb running MiXCR on the multiplex PCR reads. The V and J calls here are based on TCRdb, not the publication. The table lists about 450,000 distinct CDR3 sequences, about a sixth of them singletons.

This same sample was also taken into another study, of T cells in Graves' hyperthyroidism and ophthalmopathy. This second study says: The diagnostic basis comprised clinical symptoms, serum thyroxine and TRAb, thyroid ultrasound and orbital computed tomography.

The receptor comes from a woman under 40 with Graves disease. This specimen was peripheral blood mononuclear cells (PBMCs), taken at new diagnosis, from a patient treated with antithyroid drugs. V usage is TRBV25-1 and J usage is TRBJ2-3; D ambiguous. The CDR3 nucleotides are TGTGCCAGCGCTCGTCTTACTAGCACAGATACGCAGTATTTT. Translated: CASARLTSTDTQYF.